These 15 T cell receptor beta chains were sequenced from one sample in a study of T cells after yellow fever vaccination. A single record per CDR3 protein comes from TCRdb applying MiXCR to the 5' RACE reads. The profile covers roughly 30,000 distinct CDR3 sequences, with 6.3% appearing a single time and about 25% taken by the ten largest. Sequenced material: PBMCs, either bulk or a sorted T-cell subset (CD4+, CD8+, memory, or dextramer-sorted; not recorded which), taken on the day of the yellow fever booster vaccination. These receptors originate from a man younger than 40 who received the YFV17D yellow fever vaccine.

This clonotype showed up many times. This sequence joins TRBV7-2 and TRBJ1-5, with D uncertain. CDR1 and CDR2 from the germline V gene are SGHTA and FQGNSA. The V and J ends lost 1 base and 3 bases respectively, with 7 bases between them. CDR3 size: 14 residues. CDR3 nucleotide sequence: TGTGCCAGCAGCTTAGTGCCAGACAATCAGCCCCAGCATTTT. It encodes CASSLVPDNQPQHF.

This clonotype was observed at least ten times. J is TRBJ1-6 and V is TRBV12-3 or TRBV12-4; 7 bases match TRBD1. The ends lost 3 bases at V and 7 bases at J; junction bases unmatched: 3. CDR3 length: 14 amino acids. The chain's CDR3 is CASSFETGNSPLHF. CDR3 nucleotides: TGTGCCAGCAGTTTCGAGACAGGGAATTCACCCCTCCACTTT.

This clonotype was observed many times. V and J are TRBV15 and TRBJ1-1; a weak D match, TRBD1 (6 bases). This CDR3 comprises 18 residues. Germline CDR1 reads LNHNV; CDR2 reads YYDKDF (reference sequence). Trimming pared 0 bases from V and 0 bases from J, leaving 17 bases between. CDR3 residues: CATSRDRRTVRVNTEAFF. As DNA, the CDR3 is TGTGCCACCAGCAGAGATCGCAGGACAGTTCGAGTGAACACTGAAGCTTTCTTT.

This clonotype was observed a few times. The V gene is TRBV18, the J gene TRBJ1-2; D call uncertain. The germline gives CDR1 KGHSH, CDR2 LQKENI. V lost 2 bases and J lost 9, with 13 bases in between. This CDR3 region has 13 residues. Here the CDR3 reads CASSPDETRRYTF. The CDR3 DNA sequence: TGTGCCAGCTCACCAGATGAAACCCGACGCTACACCTTC.

Ten or more counts support this clonotype. The rearrangement links TRBV7-9 to TRBJ1-5; D remains ambiguous. V lost 1 base and J 6 bases, leaving 10 bases between the germline ends. Germline CDR1 and CDR2: SEHNR and FQNEAQ (reference sequence). The CDR3 has 14 residues. The CDR3 protein is CASSLGGSGQPQHF. Here the CDR3 DNA reads TGTGCCAGCAGCTTAGGAGGGTCCGGTCAGCCCCAGCATTTT.

This clonotype has at least ten counts. This chain links TRBV7-2 with TRBJ2-3; 8 nucleotides agree with TRBD2. The CDR3 runs 14 residues. The V gene end was trimmed by 5 bases and the J gene end by 7 bases; junction bases not matched to a gene: 8. Germline-derived CDR1 and CDR2 are SGHTA and FQGNSA. The CDR3 sequence is CASSNSGSINTQYF. CDR3 sequence (DNA): TGTGCCAGCAGCAACAGCGGGAGTATAAATACGCAGTATTTT.

CDR3 in amino acids: CASSIGGVGQPQHF. The DNA for the CDR3 is TGTGCCAGTAGTATAGGGGGCGTGGGACAGCCCCAGCATTTT. The V call is TRBV19, the J call TRBJ1-5; a weak D match, TRBD1 (5 bases). V shed 1 base and J shed 7 bases, with 11 bases lying between them. Germline V gives CDR1 LNHDA, CDR2 SQIVND (reference sequence). This CDR3 region has 14 residues.

This clonotype was seen more than once but under ten times. The V call is TRBV6-1, the J call TRBJ2-5; D unclear. Germline CDR1 MNHNS, CDR2 SASEGT. V lost 10 bases, J lost 0 bases, and 12 bases lay in between. The CDR3 has 13 residues. The CDR3 sequence: CAIAPGYQETQYF. CDR3 DNA: TGTGCCATAGCCCCGGGCTACCAAGAGACCCAGTACTTC.

In regard to this clonotype: A much larger clone differs from this one at a single base, so this may be a read error. This sequence joins TRBV20-1 and TRBJ1-5; D may be TRBD1 (5 bases). Germline lookup yields CDR1 DFQATT and CDR2 SNEGSKA (reference sequence). The CDR3 extends over 15 amino acids. Trimming removed 3 bases from V and 3 bases from J, with 15 bases in between. The CDR3, as DNA: TGCAGTGCTAGTCAGGGACTGAGTCACAATCAGCCCCAGCATTTT. Translation gives CSASQGLSHNQPQHF.

This clonotype was detected many times. The V gene is TRBV2, the J gene TRBJ2-2, with D hard to call. The CDR3 contains 14 residues. Trimming stripped 7 bases from V and 1 base from J, with 10 bases between. Germline V gives CDR1 SNHLY, CDR2 FYNNEI. Here the CDR3 reads CASNLRQNTGELFF. The CDR3 nucleotides read TGTGCCAGCAACCTCCGACAGAACACCGGGGAGCTGTTTTTT. Supplemented by reference TRBV2 and TRBJ2-2, the full variable domain reads EPEVTQTPSHQVTQMGQEVILRCVPISNHLYFYWYRQILGQKVEFLVSFYNNEISEKSEIFDDQFSVERPDGSNFTLKIRSTKLEDSAMYFCASNLRQNTGELFFGEGSRLTVL.

This clonotype has a count of ten or more. The V and J genes are TRBV4-3 and TRBJ2-1; 7 bases are a match to TRBD1. Germline CDR1 and CDR2: LGHNA and YSLEER. V was pared by 4 bases and J by 9 bases, with 15 bases of the junction left unmatched. The CDR3 sequence is 16 residues long. CDR3 in amino acids: CASSREFTGARLEQFF. In DNA form, the CDR3 reads TGCGCCAGCAGCCGAGAATTTACAGGGGCTCGGCTTGAGCAGTTCTTC.

This clonotype was counted many times. The chain carries TRBV11-2 and TRBJ2-1; 8 nucleotides agree with TRBD2. Trimming cost V 6 bases and J 6 bases; bases outside gene matches: 4. The length of the CDR3 is 13 residues. Germline V CDR1 and CDR2: SGHAT, FQNNGV. The CDR3 protein is CASRSGSPNEQFF. The CDR3 bases are TGTGCCAGCAGAAGCGGGAGCCCCAATGAGCAGTTCTTC. Together with reference TRBV11-2 and TRBJ2-1, the CDR3 gives the full variable domain: EAGVAQSPRYKIIEKRQSVAFWCNPISGHATLYWYQQILGQGPKLLIQFQNNGVVDDSQLPKDRFSAERLKGVDSTLKIQPAKLEDSAVYLCASRSGSPNEQFFGPGTRLTVL.

This clonotype was recorded many times. J is TRBJ2-1 and V is TRBV14, with 10 nucleotides matching TRBD2. V trimming: 0 bases; J trimming: 10 bases; junction bases outside the gene matches: 6. Germline loops: CDR1 SGHDN, CDR2 FVKESK. CDR3 length equals 15 residues. The CDR3 sequence: CASSQELAGFREQFF. The DNA of the CDR3 is TGTGCCAGCAGCCAAGAACTAGCGGGATTCAGGGAGCAGTTCTTC.

CDR3 residues: CASTSAYGYTF. The CDR3 coding sequence is TGTGCCAGCACATCGGCCTATGGCTACACCTTC. The chain couples TRBV12-3 or TRBV12-4 to TRBJ1-2; D not resolved. This CDR3 contains 11 residues. The germline V and J ends were trimmed by 7 bases and 4 bases, with 7 bases remaining between them.

This clonotype was detected many times. This chain connects TRBV6-1 to TRBJ1-6; no clear D gene. Trimming removed 4 bases at V and 1 base at J, with 5 bases between. CDR1 MNHNS and CDR2 SASEGT come from the germline V gene. This CDR3 is 14 amino acids long. The CDR3 here is CASSGRSYNSPLHF. DNA for the CDR3: TGTGCCAGCAGTGGAAGGTCCTATAATTCACCCCTCCACTTT.